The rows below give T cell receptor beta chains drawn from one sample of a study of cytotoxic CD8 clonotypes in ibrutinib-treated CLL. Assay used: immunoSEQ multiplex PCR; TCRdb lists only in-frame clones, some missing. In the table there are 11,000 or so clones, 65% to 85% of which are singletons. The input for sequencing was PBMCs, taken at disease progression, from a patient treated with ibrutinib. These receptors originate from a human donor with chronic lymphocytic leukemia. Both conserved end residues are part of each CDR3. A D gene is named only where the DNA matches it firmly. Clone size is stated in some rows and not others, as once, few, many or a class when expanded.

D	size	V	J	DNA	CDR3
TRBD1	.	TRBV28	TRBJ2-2	TGTGCCAGCGACTCGCAGGGGGCCGGGGAGCTGTTTTTT	CASDSQGAGELFF
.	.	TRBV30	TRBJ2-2	TGTGCCTGGAGTGTACACCTCCAGGGGAGGGCCGGGGAGCTGTTTTTT	CAWSVHLQGRAGELFF
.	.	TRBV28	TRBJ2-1	TGTGCCGACACAACGGCGCCTGGGAGTTATGAGCAGTTCTTC	CADTTAPGSYEQFF
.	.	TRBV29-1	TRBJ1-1	TGCAGCGTTGCAGGGCTGAACACTGAAGCTTTCTTT	CSVAGLNTEAFF
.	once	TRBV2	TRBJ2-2	TGTGCCAGCAGTGAAGCGAGCAGGGCCAACACCGGGGAGCTGTTTTTT	CASSEASRANTGELFF
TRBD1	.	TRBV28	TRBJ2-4	TGTGCCAGCAGCGCCGGGACAGGAGAAGACATTCAGTACTTC	CASSAGTGEDIQYF
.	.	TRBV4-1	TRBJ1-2	TGCGCCAGCAGCCTCAATGACAGATATGGCTACACCTTC	CASSLNDRYGYTF
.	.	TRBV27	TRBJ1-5	TGTGCCAGCAGTTTATCGCCCCCCTCAAATCCGGCGAGCAATCAGCCCCAGCATTTT	CASSLSPPSNPASNQPQHF
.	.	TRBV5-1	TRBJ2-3	TGCGCCAGCAGCTTGGGAGCAGAGGGCACAGATACGCAGTATTTT	CASSLGAEGTDTQYF
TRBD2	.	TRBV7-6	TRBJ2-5	TGTGCCAGCAGCTCGCGTGGTAGCGGGGGGGGTGAGACCCAGTACTTC	CASSSRGSGGGETQYF
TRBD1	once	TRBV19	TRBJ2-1	TGTGCCAGTAGTCATCGGACAGGGAAAGGTAATGAGCAGTTCTTC	CASSHRTGKGNEQFF
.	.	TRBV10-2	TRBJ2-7	TGCGCCAGCAGTGAGCTTCCGGGACGTTCCTACGAGCAGTACTTC	CASSELPGRSYEQYF
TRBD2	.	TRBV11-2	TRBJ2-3	TGTGCCAGCAGCTTTGGACTAGCGGGTTCCACAGATACGCAGTATTTT	CASSFGLAGSTDTQYF
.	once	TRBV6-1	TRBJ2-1	TGTGCCAGCAGTGAAGTTTTCCGGTGGCGGGCGACCTACAATGAGCAGTTCTTC	CASSEVFRWRATYNEQFF
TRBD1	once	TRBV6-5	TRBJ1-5	TGTGCCAGCAGTCGGACAGGGAGGAATCAGCCCCAGCATTTT	CASSRTGRNQPQHF
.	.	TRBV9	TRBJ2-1	TGTGCCAGCACCCGTTCGGCGGGAAACTACAATGAGCAGTTCTTC	CASTRSAGNYNEQFF
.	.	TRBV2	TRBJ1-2	TGTGCCAGCAGTGATTGGGGGGCGCAGAACTATGGCTACACCTTC	CASSDWGAQNYGYTF
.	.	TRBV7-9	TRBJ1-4	TGTGCCAGCAGCCCTTCGATCGGCGGGGAAAAACTGTTTTTT	CASSPSIGGEKLFF
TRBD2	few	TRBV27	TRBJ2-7	TGTGCCAGCAGTTACGGGACTAGCGGGAGTTACGAGCAGTACTTC	CASSYGTSGSYEQYF
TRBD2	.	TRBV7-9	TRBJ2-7	TGTGCCAGCAGCCCGAGGACTAGCGGGAGGGCCCGCTCCTACGAGCAGTACTTC	CASSPRTSGRARSYEQYF
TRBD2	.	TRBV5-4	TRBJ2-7	TGTGCCAGCAGCTTAGCGGGAGCCGGGTACGAGCAGTACTTC	CASSLAGAGYEQYF
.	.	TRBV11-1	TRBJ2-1	TGTGCCAGCAGCTCGAACCCCGGGGCCCGGGGTGAGCAGTTCTTC	CASSSNPGARGEQFF
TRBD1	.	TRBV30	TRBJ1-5	TGTGCCTGGAACCGGGACAGGGAGCAGCCCCAGCATTTT	CAWNRDREQPQHF
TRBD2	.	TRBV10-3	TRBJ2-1	TGTGCCATCACCCCCGGGACTAGCGAGAACAATGAGCAGTTCTTC	CAITPGTSENNEQFF